This TCR beta chain comes out of a study of cytomegalovirus exposure and HLA in healthy donors. The study, taken as a whole, reports: Associated with cytomegalovirus, according to the listing, were 150 to 200 TCR beta chains. A few chains tied to CMV proved CMV antigen-specific in vitro.

The donors were part of the validation cohort, which consisted of approximately 110 subjects and was separate from the first cohort of 666 subjects. The CDR3 is 16 amino acids. Trimming left V 1 base short and J 2 bases short, with 13 bases between. CDR1 is LGHNA, CDR2 YNFKEQ, per germline. Clones were sequenced by immunoSEQ multiplex PCR, and TCRdb holds only the in-frame ones, with some missing. The top ten clones hold 1.4% of a sample with more than 85,000 clones, 70% to 90% of them seen once. This clone came up once. No antigen is known for it. The TCR comes from a woman aged 25 to 39 in good health and CMV-seropositive. Sequenced sample: PBMCs. This chain joins TRBV4-2 and TRBJ2-3, with D perhaps TRBD1 (5 bases). CDR3: CASSQVTQGTTDTQYF. The CDR3 DNA follows: TGTGCCAGCAGCCAAGTGACCCAGGGAACCACAGATACGCAGTATTTT.